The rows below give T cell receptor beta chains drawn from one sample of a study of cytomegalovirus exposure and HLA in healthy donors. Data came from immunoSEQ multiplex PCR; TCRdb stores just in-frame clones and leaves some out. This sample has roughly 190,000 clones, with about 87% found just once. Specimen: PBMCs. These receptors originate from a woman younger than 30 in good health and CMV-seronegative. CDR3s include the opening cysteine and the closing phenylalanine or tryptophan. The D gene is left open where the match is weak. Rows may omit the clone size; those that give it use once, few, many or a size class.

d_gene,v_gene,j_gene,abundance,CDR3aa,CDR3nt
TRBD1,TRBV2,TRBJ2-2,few,CASSLGTGANTGELFF,TGTGCCAGCAGCCTGGGGACAGGCGCGAACACCGGGGAGCTGTTTTTT
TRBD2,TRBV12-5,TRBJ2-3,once,CASGLVETSGGPDTQYF,TGTGCTAGTGGTTTGGTAGAGACTAGCGGGGGCCCAGATACGCAGTATTTT
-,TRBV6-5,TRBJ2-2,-,CASSYSWTATTGELFF,TGTGCCAGCAGTTACAGCTGGACAGCTACCACCGGGGAGCTGTTTTTT
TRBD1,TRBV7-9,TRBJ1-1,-,CASSLGTGEAFF,TGTGCCAGCAGCTTGGGGACAGGCGAAGCTTTCTTT
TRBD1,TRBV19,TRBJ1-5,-,CASRPGQGSNQPQHF,TGTGCCAGTAGGCCGGGACAGGGAAGCAATCAGCCCCAGCATTTT
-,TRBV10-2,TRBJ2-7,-,CASNESQPLSEQYF,TGCGCCAGCAATGAGTCCCAACCCCTGAGCGAGCAGTACTTC
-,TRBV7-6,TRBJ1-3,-,CASSLHDGGVGNTIYF,TGTGCCAGCAGCCTCCATGATGGGGGGGTTGGAAACACCATATATTTT
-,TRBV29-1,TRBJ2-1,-,CSVDWQGPRNEQFF,TGCAGCGTTGATTGGCAGGGCCCCCGCAATGAGCAGTTCTTC
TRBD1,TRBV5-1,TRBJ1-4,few,CASSGTGATNEKLFF,TGCGCCAGCAGCGGAACAGGGGCAACTAATGAAAAACTGTTTTTT
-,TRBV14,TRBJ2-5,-,CASSQIWGEETQYF,TGTGCCAGCAGCCAGATCTGGGGGGAAGAGACCCAGTACTTC
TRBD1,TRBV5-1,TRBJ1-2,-,CASSLDGTGYGYTF,TGCGCCAGCAGCTTGGATGGGACAGGGTATGGCTACACCTTC
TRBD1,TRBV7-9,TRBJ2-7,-,CSSSSTGTGSRSFSYEQYF,TGTTCCAGCAGCTCTACCGGGACAGGGAGTAGGTCGTTTTCCTACGAGCAGTACTTC
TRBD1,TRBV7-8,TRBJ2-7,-,CASSSRDRGGTYEQYF,TGTGCCAGCAGCTCCCGGGACAGGGGAGGAACCTACGAGCAGTACTTC
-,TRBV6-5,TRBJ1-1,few,CASSPPEGNTEAFF,TGTGCCAGCAGCCCACCGGAGGGGAACACTGAAGCTTTCTTT
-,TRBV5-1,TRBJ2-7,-,CASSLVGGQAIYEQYF,TGCGCCAGCAGCTTGGTCGGGGGGCAGGCTATCTACGAGCAGTACTTC
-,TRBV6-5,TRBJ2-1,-,CASSSLGGSYNEQFF,TGTGCCAGCAGTTCCCTAGGGGGTTCCTACAATGAGCAGTTCTTC
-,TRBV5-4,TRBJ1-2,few,CASSPTSTYGYTF,TGTGCCAGCAGCCCAACAAGTACCTATGGCTACACCTTC
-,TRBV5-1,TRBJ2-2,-,CASSLEGQNTGELFF,TGCGCCAGCAGCTTGGAGGGACAAAACACCGGGGAGCTGTTTTTT
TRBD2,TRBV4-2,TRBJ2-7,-,CASSQSLAGGIYEQYF,TGTGCCAGCAGCCAATCACTAGCGGGGGGCATCTACGAGCAGTACTTC
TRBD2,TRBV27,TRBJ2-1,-,CASLTSGSGEQFF,TGTGCCAGCCTAACTAGCGGGAGCGGTGAGCAGTTCTTC
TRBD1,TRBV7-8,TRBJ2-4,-,CASSPDRGLAKNIQYF,TGTGCCAGCAGCCCGGACAGGGGGTTAGCCAAAAACATTCAATACTTC
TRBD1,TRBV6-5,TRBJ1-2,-,CASSWGQNYGYTF,TGTGCCAGCAGTTGGGGACAGAACTATGGCTACACCTTC
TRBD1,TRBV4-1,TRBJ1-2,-,CASSQEGRGNYGYTF,TGCGCCAGCAGCCAAGAAGGCAGGGGGAACTATGGCTACACCTTC
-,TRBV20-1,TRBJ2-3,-,CSAPTTDTQYF,TGCAGTGCACCTACCACAGATACGCAGTATTTT
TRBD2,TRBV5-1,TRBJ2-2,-,CASSPRLAANTGELFF,TGCGCCAGCAGCCCCCGACTAGCGGCGAACACCGGGGAGCTGTTTTTT
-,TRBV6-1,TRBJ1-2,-,CASSERGGARDGYTF,TGTGCCAGCAGTGAACGGGGGGGGGCGCGGGATGGCTACACCTTC
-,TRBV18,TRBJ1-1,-,CASSPGRPMNTEAFF,TGTGCCAGCTCACCAGGGAGGCCTATGAACACTGAAGCTTTCTTT
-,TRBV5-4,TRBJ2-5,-,CASSPPLGGGSGETQYF,TGTGCCAGCAGCCCCCCATTAGGCGGGGGCTCAGGAGAGACCCAGTACTTC
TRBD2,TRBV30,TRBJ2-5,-,CAWSRTSGVDQYF,TGTGCCTGGAGCCGCACTAGCGGTGTAGACCAGTACTTC
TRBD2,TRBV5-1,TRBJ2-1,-,CASSLGFRLADHNEQFF,TGCGCCAGCAGCTTGGGGTTCCGTCTAGCGGATCACAATGAGCAGTTCTTC
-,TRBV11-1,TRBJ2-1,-,CASSSILSGARLNEQFF,TGTGCCAGCAGCTCAATTCTAAGCGGTGCCCGCCTCAATGAGCAGTTCTTC
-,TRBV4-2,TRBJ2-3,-,CASSQEGVTDTQYF,TGTGCCAGCAGCCAAGAAGGAGTTACAGATACGCAGTATTTT
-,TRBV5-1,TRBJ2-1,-,CASSLVGGGYNEQFF,TGCGCCAGCAGCTTGGTAGGGGGGGGTTACAATGAGCAGTTCTTC
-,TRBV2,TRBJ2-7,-,CASLQGPSSYEQYF,TGTGCCAGCCTACAGGGACCCAGCTCCTACGAGCAGTACTTC
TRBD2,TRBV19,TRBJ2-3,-,CASSIDRGSGTRRVF,TGTGCCAGTAGTATAGATAGGGGTTCCGGGACTAGGAGGGTTTTT
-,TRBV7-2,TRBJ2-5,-,CASSFQGLPQETQYF,TGTGCCAGCAGCTTCCAGGGGCTACCACAAGAGACCCAGTACTTC
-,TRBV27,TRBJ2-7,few,CASSPRVGGAAYEQYF,TGTGCCAGCAGCCCAAGGGTGGGGGGAGCGGCCTACGAGCAGTACTTC
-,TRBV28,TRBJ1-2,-,CASSLGTSRRYGYTF,TGTGCCAGCAGCCTTGGGACAAGCCGTAGGTATGGCTACACCTTC
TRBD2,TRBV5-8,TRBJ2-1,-,CASSYVGGGIDNEQFF,TGTGCCAGCAGCTACGTGGGGGGGGGAATAGACAATGAGCAGTTCTTC